Described below is a single TCR beta chain sequence and its context. Assay: immunoSEQ multiplex PCR; the TCRdb copy retains only in-frame clones and omits some. Among tens of thousands of clones listed, about 85% were seen once. CDR1 is WNHNN and CDR2 is SYGVQD in the germline V gene (reference sequence). The trim removed 6 bases at V and 5 bases at J, leaving 10 bases unmatched. The CDR3 consists of 17 residues. This sample stems from a study of OX40 agonist ivuxolimab in advanced cancers. Looking at the study overall: With ivuxolimab, an agonistic anti-OX40 (CD134) antibody, patients were treated.

The chain joins TRBV10-1 to TRBJ2-1; TRBD2 aligns across 13 bases. The TCR was taken from an adult with an advanced solid tumor such as melanoma, head and neck, liver or kidney cancer. Material: CD4+ or CD8+ T cells sorted from blood, obtained in a trial of the OX40 agonist ivuxolimab. DNA for the CDR3: TGCGCCAGCAGCGTGACTAGCGGGGGGTCGGGCAACAATGAGCAGTTCTTC. Protein: CASSVTSGGSGNNEQFF.